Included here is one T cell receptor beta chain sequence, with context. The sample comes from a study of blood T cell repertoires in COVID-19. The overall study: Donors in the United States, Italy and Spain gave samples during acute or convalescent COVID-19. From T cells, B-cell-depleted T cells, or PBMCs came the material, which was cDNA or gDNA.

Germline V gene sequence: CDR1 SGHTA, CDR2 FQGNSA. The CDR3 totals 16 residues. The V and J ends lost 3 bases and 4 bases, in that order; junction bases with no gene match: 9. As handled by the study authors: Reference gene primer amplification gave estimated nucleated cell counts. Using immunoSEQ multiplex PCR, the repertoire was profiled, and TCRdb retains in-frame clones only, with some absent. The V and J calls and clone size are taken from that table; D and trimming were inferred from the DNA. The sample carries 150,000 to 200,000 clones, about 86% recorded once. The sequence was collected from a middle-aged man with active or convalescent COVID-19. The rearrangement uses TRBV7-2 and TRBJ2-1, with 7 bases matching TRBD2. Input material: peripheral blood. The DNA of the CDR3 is TGTGCCAGCAGCTTGGGGTCTAGCGGAATTTACAATGAGCAGTTCTTC. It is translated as CASSLGSSGIYNEQFF.